These 28 T cell receptor beta chains were all obtained from the same sample, sequenced in a study of long-term antiretroviral therapy in people with HIV. Run at survey level, the immunoSEQ assay was version v3.0. The table came from immunoSEQ multiplex PCR; TCRdb's copy has only in-frame clones and leaves some out. The sample records 20,000 or so clones, 79% being singletons. This sample comprised unsorted PBMCs, obtained at the start of antiretroviral therapy, before treatment. These receptors originate from a man aged 18 to 29 with HIV.

This clone was recorded once. The V and J genes are TRBV27 and TRBJ2-3; 10 bases map to TRBD1. CDR1 is MNHEY and CDR2 is SMNVEV in the germline V gene (reference sequence). The junction had 11 bases not matched to a gene; V was cut back by 7 bases and J by 4 bases. The CDR3 spans 16 residues. The CDR3 nucleotides are TGTGCCAGCACGAGGTACGGCGGGACAGGGGCAGATACGCAGTATTTT. Translated, it gives CASTRYGGTGADTQYF.

V gene TRBV7-8 combines with J gene TRBJ2-7; TRBD2 might be the D (6 bases). This CDR3 contains 15 residues. Per germline, CDR1 SGHVS and CDR2 FQNEAQ. Trimming pared 4 bases from V and 6 bases from J, leaving 19 bases between. The CDR3 nucleotides read TGTGCCAGCAGCTCAAGAGGGCTAGCGATGGGCGAGCAGTACTTC. It encodes CASSSRGLAMGEQYF.

This rearrangement joins TRBV5-4 to TRBJ2-3; 8 bases are a match to TRBD2. Germline values: CDR1 SGHNT, CDR2 YYREEE (reference sequence). This CDR3 contains 15 residues. Trimming removed 0 bases from V and 4 bases from J; junction bases left unmatched: 4. The CDR3 here is CASSLAGGSPDTQYF. CDR3 coding DNA: TGTGCCAGCAGCTTGGCGGGAGGGAGCCCAGATACGCAGTATTTT.

V usage is TRBV5-3 and J usage is TRBJ2-1, with D perhaps matching TRBD1 or TRBD2 (5 bases each). TRBV5-3 is an ORF; its function is uncertain. The CDR3 is 12 residues long. V shed 4 bases and J shed 7 bases, with 9 bases lying between them. CDR3 sequence: CARSRDGNEQFF. The CDR3, as DNA: TGTGCCAGAAGCCGGGACGGGAATGAGCAGTTCTTC.

The rearrangement uses TRBV7-2 and TRBJ1-2; no firm D call. The CDR3 loop spans 16 amino acids. In germline, CDR1 is SGHTA, CDR2 FQGNSA. The V end was cut by 4 bases, the J end by 0 bases, with 15 bases between. The CDR3 reads CASSYRQSPSNYGYTF. The CDR3 coding sequence is TGTGCCAGCAGCTACCGACAATCGCCCTCTAACTATGGCTACACCTTC.

This clone appeared once. The V gene is TRBV6-1, the J gene TRBJ1-5; D remains ambiguous. Trimming pared 4 bases from V and 4 bases from J, leaving 8 bases between. The CDR3 covers 13 residues. Per germline, CDR1 MNHNS and CDR2 SASEGT. CDR3 amino acids: CASSAAANQPQHF. The CDR3 nucleotides read TGTGCCAGCAGTGCGGCCGCGAATCAGCCCCAGCATTTT.

The V call is TRBV12-2, the J call TRBJ2-7; TRBD1 is the table's D call and was not checked against the DNA. TRBV12-2 constitutes a pseudogene. CDR3 size: 12 residues. CDR3 sequence (DNA): TGTGCCGGCCTCCCCAGGTTCGACGAGCAGTACTTC. Translated, it gives CAGLPRFDEQYF.

The gene calls are TRBV28 and TRBJ2-3, with D tentatively TRBD2 (6 bases). Trimming removed 6 bases from V and 4 bases from J, with 17 bases in between. Per the germline V gene, CDR1 is MDHEN and CDR2 is SYDVKM. The CDR3 runs 15 residues. This chain's CDR3 is CASSGRETAADTQYF. The DNA for the CDR3 is TGTGCCAGCAGCGGGAGAGAGACGGCCGCAGATACGCAGTATTTT. Based on the CDR3 plus reference TRBV28 and TRBJ2-3, the full variable domain is DVKVTQSSRYLVKRTGEKVFLECVQDMDHENMFWYRQDPGLGLRLIYFSYDVKMKEKGDIPEGYSVSREKKERFSLILESASTNQTSMYLCASSGRETAADTQYFGPGTRLTVL.

This chain joins TRBV18 and TRBJ2-7; the D call may be TRBD1 or TRBD2 (5 bases each). The CDR3 length is 15 residues. CDR1 is KGHSH, CDR2 LQKENI, per germline. V shed 4 bases and J shed 4 bases, with 17 bases lying between them. The CDR3 nucleotides are TGTGCCAGCTCACTAAAACCGGGACCGGAGTACGAGCAGTACTTC. It yields the protein CASSLKPGPEYEQYF.

The V gene is TRBV11-2, the J gene TRBJ2-1, with D possibly being TRBD1 (6 bases). There are 12 residues in the CDR3. From germline, CDR1 is SGHAT and CDR2 FQNNGV. V was clipped by 5 bases and J by 14 bases, with 16 bases between them. The CDR3 reads CASSPQGPIKFF. CDR3 nucleotides: TGTGCCAGCAGCCCCCAGGGGCCCATAAAGTTCTTC.

The chain joins TRBV7-2 to TRBJ2-3; 7 nucleotides line up with TRBD2. Germline loops: CDR1 SGHTA, CDR2 FQGNSA. V shed 1 base, J shed 2 bases, and the junction held 9 bases outside the gene matches. There are 17 residues in the CDR3. CDR3 bases: TGTGCCAGCAGCTTAGGCCCATCGGGACTAACCACAGATACGCAGTATTTT. As protein: CASSLGPSGLTTDTQYF.

The chain employs TRBV4-2 and TRBJ2-5, with TRBD2 identical over 11 bases. The CDR3 covers 16 residues. V was clipped by 4 bases and J by 1 base; unmatched bases: 5. The germline gives CDR1 LGHNA, CDR2 YNFKEQ. The CDR3: CASSLRGTSGQETQYF. CDR3 coding DNA: TGTGCCAGCAGCCTTAGGGGGACTAGCGGCCAAGAGACCCAGTACTTC.

This chain connects TRBV5-1 to TRBJ2-1; 9 nucleotides agree with TRBD2. The junction had 8 bases not matched to a gene; V was cut back by 6 bases and J by 7 bases. CDR3 length: 14 amino acids. Germline CDR1 SGHRS, CDR2 YFSETQ. CDR3 coding DNA: TGCGCCAGCATGGTAGCGGGAGTGGGAAATGAGCAGTTCTTC. Protein sequence: CASMVAGVGNEQFF.

The rearrangement uses TRBV13 and TRBJ2-1; 7 bases are shared with TRBD2. Per the germline V gene, CDR1 is PRHDT and CDR2 is FYEKMQ (reference sequence). The CDR3 runs 14 residues. CDR3 sequence: CSEPGGGFYNEQFF. DNA of the CDR3: TGTTCCGAGCCGGGGGGTGGATTCTACAATGAGCAGTTCTTC.

This chain connects TRBV27 to TRBJ1-1, with D tentatively TRBD1 (5 bases). Trimming took 3 bases from V and 4 from J, leaving 12 bases between them. The CDR3 is made up of 14 amino acids. In germline, CDR1 is MNHEY, CDR2 SMNVEV (reference sequence). CDR3 sequence reads: CASSFIGGTTEAFF. CDR3 in DNA: TGTGCCAGCAGTTTCATTGGGGGTACCACTGAAGCTTTCTTT.

J is TRBJ1-4 and V is TRBV7-9; D is uncertain. The CDR3 has 13 residues. Germline CDR1 and CDR2: SEHNR and FQNEAQ (reference sequence). With 5 bases removed from V and 8 bases from J, the gap between germline ends came to 12 bases. CDR3 DNA sequence: TGTGCCAGCAGCGCAGGACGGGTGGAAAAACTGTTTTTT. It yields the protein CASSAGRVEKLFF.

The genes are TRBV9 and TRBJ2-2, with a weak D call TRBD1 (6 bases). The CDR3 spans 13 residues. Per germline, CDR1 SGDLS and CDR2 YYNGEE. Trimming removed 5 bases at V and 2 bases at J, with 7 bases between. The CDR3 protein is CASRGGNTGELFF. CDR3 nucleotide sequence: TGTGCCAGCAGAGGGGGAAACACCGGGGAGCTGTTTTTT. The full variable domain, rest sourced from reference TRBV9 and TRBJ2-2, is DSGVTQTPKHLITATGQRVTLRCSPRSGDLSVYWYQQSLDQGLQFLIQYYNGEERAKGNILERFSAQQFPDLHSELNLSSLELGDSALYFCASRGGNTGELFFGEGSRLTVL.

CDR3: CASNAIGTLNEQYF. DNA for the CDR3: TGTGCCAGCAACGCAATAGGGACTCTAAACGAGCAGTACTTC. The chain has TRBV27 and TRBJ2-7; tentatively, D is TRBD2 (6 bases). The CDR3 spans 14 residues. Per the germline V gene, CDR1 is MNHEY and CDR2 is SMNVEV (reference sequence). The V and J ends lost 7 bases and 5 bases respectively, with 18 bases between them.

This chain joins TRBV5-5 and TRBJ1-1; D is unclear. The germline CDR1 and CDR2 sequences are SGHKS and YYEKEE (reference sequence). V was pared by 0 bases and J by 6 bases, with 9 bases between. This CDR3 spans 13 amino acids. The chain's CDR3 is CASSLASNPEAFF. The CDR3 DNA reads TGTGCCAGCAGCTTGGCTTCTAACCCTGAAGCTTTCTTT.

V gene TRBV18 combines with J gene TRBJ2-3, with D maybe TRBD1 (6 bases). Trimming removed 3 bases from V and 0 bases from J, with 13 bases in between. The CDR3 has 16 residues. Germline V gene lookup returns CDR1 KGHSH and CDR2 LQKENI. The CDR3 region is CASSPRTERSTDTQYF. Written as DNA, the CDR3 is TGTGCCAGCTCACCCCGGACAGAGAGAAGCACAGATACGCAGTATTTT.

The chain has TRBV27 and TRBJ2-7, with 9 bases aligning to TRBD1. The trim removed 5 bases at V and 1 base at J, leaving 6 bases unmatched. Germline V lookup: CDR1 MNHEY, CDR2 SMNVEV (reference sequence). The CDR3 runs 15 residues. CDR3 in DNA: TGTGCCAGCAGTATGACAGGGGGAATATCCTACGAGCAGTACTTC. It specifies CASSMTGGISYEQYF.

This CDR3 is CASSTGTFSGYTF. The CDR3 nucleotides read TGTGCCAGCAGCACCGGGACCTTTTCGGGCTACACCTTC. The chain combines TRBV28 with TRBJ1-2; perhaps TRBD1 as D (5 bases). Per the germline V gene, CDR1 is MDHEN and CDR2 is SYDVKM. CDR3 length: 13 amino acids. The V and J ends lost 6 bases and 8 bases respectively, with 16 bases between them.

This chain links TRBV9 with TRBJ2-1; TRBD1 agrees at 7 bases. The CDR3 consists of 16 residues. V lost 3 bases and J lost 0; bases outside the gene matches: 6. In germline, CDR1 is SGDLS, CDR2 YYNGEE. CDR3 region: CASSATGASSYNEQFF. In DNA form, the CDR3 reads TGTGCCAGCAGCGCAACAGGGGCAAGCTCCTACAATGAGCAGTTCTTC.

This chain joins TRBV29-1 and TRBJ2-7; TRBD2 aligns across 11 bases. Unmatched junction bases numbered 3, after V lost 3 bases and J lost 2 bases. The CDR3 runs to 14 residues. Looked up from germline, CDR1 is SQVTM and CDR2 is ANQGSEA. CDR3 in amino acids: CSVELAGGTYEQYF. The CDR3 bases are TGCAGCGTTGAGCTAGCGGGAGGTACCTACGAGCAGTACTTC.

The gene calls are TRBV5-4 and TRBJ2-7; TRBD1 aligns across 8 bases. Per germline, CDR1 SGHNT and CDR2 YYREEE (reference sequence). The CDR3 spans 14 residues. V shed 4 bases and J 4 bases; nucleotides not matched to a gene: 7. The CDR3 nucleotides are TGTGCCAGCAGCACCGGACAGGGAAGGTACGAGCAGTACTTC. Amino acids: CASSTGQGRYEQYF.

In this sample, this clone turned up a few times. At one end the junction does not follow the germline gene, possibly because of a read error. This chain connects TRBV7-7 to TRBJ2-2; D gene ambiguous. CDR3 length equals 14 residues. The germline V gene has CDR1 SSHAT and CDR2 FNYEAQ (reference sequence). The CDR3, as DNA: TGTGCTAGCAGCTTAACGGCTAACACCGGGGAGCTGTTTTTT. Translation: CASSLTANTGELFF.

J is TRBJ2-1 and V is TRBV14; possible D gene TRBD2, 6 bases. Germline V gene data show CDR1 as SGHDN and CDR2 as FVKESK. Trimming took 0 bases from V and 0 from J, leaving 12 bases between them. CDR3 length: 17 amino acids. CDR3 in DNA: TGTGCCAGCAGCCAAGATGATGGACTATACTCCTACAATGAGCAGTTCTTC. Translation gives CASSQDDGLYSYNEQFF.

The chain joins TRBV13 to TRBJ2-7; possibly TRBD1 for D (6 bases). Trimming pared 5 bases from V and 3 bases from J, leaving 14 bases between. Germline CDR1 reads PRHDT; CDR2 reads FYEKMQ (reference sequence). This CDR3 is 14 amino acids long. The DNA of the CDR3 is TGTGCCAGCAGCCCTCGGGACACATACTACGAGCAGTACTTC. This encodes CASSPRDTYYEQYF.